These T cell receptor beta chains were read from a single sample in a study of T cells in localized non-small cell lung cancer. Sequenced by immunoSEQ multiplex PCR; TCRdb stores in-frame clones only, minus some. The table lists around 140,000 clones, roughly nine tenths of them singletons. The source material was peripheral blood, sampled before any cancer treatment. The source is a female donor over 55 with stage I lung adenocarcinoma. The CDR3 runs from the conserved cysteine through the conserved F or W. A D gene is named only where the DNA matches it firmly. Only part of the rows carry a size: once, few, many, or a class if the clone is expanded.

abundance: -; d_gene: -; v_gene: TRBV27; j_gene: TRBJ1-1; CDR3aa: CASSLRGVNTEAFF; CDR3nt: TGTGCCAGCAGTCTGCGAGGAGTGAACACTGAAGCTTTCTTT
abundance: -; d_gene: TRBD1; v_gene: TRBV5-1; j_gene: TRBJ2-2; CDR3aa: CASSVGTANTGELFF; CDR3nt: TGCGCCAGCAGCGTGGGGACAGCAAACACCGGGGAGCTGTTTTTT
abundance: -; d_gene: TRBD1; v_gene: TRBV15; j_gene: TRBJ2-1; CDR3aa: CATMGQGPGVGEQFF; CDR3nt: TGTGCCACTATGGGACAGGGACCAGGGGTGGGTGAGCAGTTCTTC
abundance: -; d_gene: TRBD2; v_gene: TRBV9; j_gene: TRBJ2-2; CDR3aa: CASSRTSDNTGELFF; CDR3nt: TGTGCCAGCAGCCGGACTAGCGACAACACCGGGGAGCTGTTTTTT
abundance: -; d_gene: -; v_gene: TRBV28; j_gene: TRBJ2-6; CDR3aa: CASSLPSGANVLTF; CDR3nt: TGTGCCAGCAGTTTACCCTCTGGGGCCAACGTCCTGACTTTC
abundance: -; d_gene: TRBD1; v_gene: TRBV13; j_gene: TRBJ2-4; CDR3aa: CASSPREGQPSQYF; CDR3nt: TGTGCCAGCAGCCCCCGTGAGGGACAGCCATCTCAGTACTTC
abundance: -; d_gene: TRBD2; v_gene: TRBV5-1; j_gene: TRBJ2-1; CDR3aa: CASSLASGRYNEQFF; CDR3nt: TGCGCCAGCAGCTTGGCTAGCGGGAGGTACAATGAGCAGTTCTTC
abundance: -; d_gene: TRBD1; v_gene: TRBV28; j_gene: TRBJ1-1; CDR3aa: CASRLPGQGRPNTEAFF; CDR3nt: TGTGCCAGCAGACTACCGGGACAGGGGAGACCGAACACTGAAGCTTTCTTT
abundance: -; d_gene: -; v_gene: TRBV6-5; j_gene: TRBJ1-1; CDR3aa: CASSSNTEAFF; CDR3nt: TGTGCCAGCAGCTCCAACACTGAAGCTTTCTTT
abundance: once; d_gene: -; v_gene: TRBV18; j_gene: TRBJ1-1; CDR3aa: CASSPRSRPSMNTEAFF; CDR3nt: TGTGCCAGCTCACCACGGTCGCGACCTTCGATGAACACTGAAGCTTTCTTT
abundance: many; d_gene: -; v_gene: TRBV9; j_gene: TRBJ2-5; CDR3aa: CASSGLSDSLQETQYF; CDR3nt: TGTGCCAGCAGCGGATTGTCTGACAGTCTACAAGAGACCCAGTACTTC
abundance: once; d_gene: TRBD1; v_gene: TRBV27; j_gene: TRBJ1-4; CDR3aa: CASSFGQGSREKLFF; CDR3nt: TGTGCCAGCAGTTTCGGACAGGGAAGCCGTGAAAAACTGTTTTTT
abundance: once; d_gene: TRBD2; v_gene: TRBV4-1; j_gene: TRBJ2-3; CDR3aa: CASSLLPQAGGSDTQYF; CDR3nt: TGCGCCAGCAGCCTTCTACCCCAAGCGGGAGGATCAGATACGCAGTATTTT
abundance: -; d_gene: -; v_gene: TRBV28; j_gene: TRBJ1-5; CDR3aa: CASKRYGGISPQHF; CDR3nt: TGTGCCAGCAAACGTTACGGCGGTATCAGCCCCCAGCATTTT
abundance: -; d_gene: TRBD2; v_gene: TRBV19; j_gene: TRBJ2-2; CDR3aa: CASSILKGTSGIGELFF; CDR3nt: TGTGCCAGTAGTATCCTCAAAGGGACTAGCGGAATCGGGGAGCTGTTTTTT
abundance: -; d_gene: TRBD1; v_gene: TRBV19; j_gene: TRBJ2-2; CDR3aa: CALRGQGNGELFF; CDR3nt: TGTGCGCTCCGGGGACAGGGTAACGGGGAGCTGTTTTTT
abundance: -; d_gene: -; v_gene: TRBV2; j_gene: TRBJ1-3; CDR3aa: CASRPHSTGNTIYF; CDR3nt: TGTGCCAGCAGACCTCACTCCACTGGAAACACCATATATTTT
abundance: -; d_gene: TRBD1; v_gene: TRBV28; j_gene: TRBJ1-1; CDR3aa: CASRRHGGGLNTEAFF; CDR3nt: TGTGCCAGCAGGAGACACGGAGGGGGCCTAAACACTGAAGCTTTCTTT
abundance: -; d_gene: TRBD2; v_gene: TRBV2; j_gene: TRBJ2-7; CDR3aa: CASNPLAGGGGQYF; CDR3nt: TGTGCCAGCAATCCCCTAGCGGGAGGCGGAGGGCAGTACTTC
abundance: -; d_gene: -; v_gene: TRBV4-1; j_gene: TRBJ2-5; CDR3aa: CASSQSPAGRETQYF; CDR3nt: TGCGCCAGCAGCCAATCGCCCGCAGGGAGGGAGACCCAGTACTTC
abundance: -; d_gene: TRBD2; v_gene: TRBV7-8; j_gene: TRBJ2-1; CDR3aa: CASTPTGAGGYEQFF; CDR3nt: TGTGCCAGCACCCCCACTGGGGCGGGAGGATATGAGCAGTTCTTC
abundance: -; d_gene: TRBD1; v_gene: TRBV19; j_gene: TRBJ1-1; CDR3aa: CASSIGTGNTEAFF; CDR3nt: TGTGCCAGTAGTATAGGGACAGGGAACACTGAAGCTTTCTTT
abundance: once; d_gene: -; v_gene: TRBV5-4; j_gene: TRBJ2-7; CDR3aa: CASEGYGGSYEQYF; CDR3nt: TGTGCCAGCGAGGGGTATGGGGGGTCCTACGAGCAGTACTTC
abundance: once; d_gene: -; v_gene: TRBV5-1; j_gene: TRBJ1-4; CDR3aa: CASSLQVGGNEKLFF; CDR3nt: TGCGCCAGCAGCTTGCAGGTTGGGGGGAATGAAAAACTGTTTTTT
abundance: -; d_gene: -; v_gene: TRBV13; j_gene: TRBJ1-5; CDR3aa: CASSSGNQPQHF; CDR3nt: TGTGCCAGCAGCTCGGGAAATCAGCCCCAGCATTTT
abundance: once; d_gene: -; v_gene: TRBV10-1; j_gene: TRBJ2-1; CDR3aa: CASTRFEQFF; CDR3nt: TGCGCCAGCACACGCTTTGAGCAGTTCTTC
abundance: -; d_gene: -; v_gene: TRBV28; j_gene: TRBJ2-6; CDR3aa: CASSLQDSGANVLTF; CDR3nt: TGTGCCAGCAGTTTACAGGACTCTGGGGCCAACGTCCTGACTTTC
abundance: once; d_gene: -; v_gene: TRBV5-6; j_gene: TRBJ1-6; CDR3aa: CASSPKSFYNSPLHF; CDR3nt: TGTGCCAGCAGCCCCAAGTCTTTCTATAATTCACCCCTCCACTTT
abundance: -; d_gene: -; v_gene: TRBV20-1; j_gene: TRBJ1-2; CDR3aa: CSASPVYGYTF; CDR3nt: TGCAGTGCTAGTCCAGTTTATGGCTACACCTTC
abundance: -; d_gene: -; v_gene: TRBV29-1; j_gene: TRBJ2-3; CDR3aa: CSGELADTQYF; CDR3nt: TGCAGCGGCGAACTAGCAGATACGCAGTATTTT
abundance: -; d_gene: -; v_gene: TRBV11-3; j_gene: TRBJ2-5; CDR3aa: CASSSGTLETQYF; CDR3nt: TGTGCCAGCAGCTCGGGAACCTTAGAGACCCAGTACTTC
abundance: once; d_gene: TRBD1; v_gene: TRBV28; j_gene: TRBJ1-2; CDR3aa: CASNPTDRGSVGYTF; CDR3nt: TGTGCCAGCAATCCCACTGACAGGGGGTCGGTTGGCTACACCTTC
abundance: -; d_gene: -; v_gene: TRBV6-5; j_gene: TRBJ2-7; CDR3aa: CASSFDRDSQTYEQYF; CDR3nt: TGTGCCAGCAGTTTCGATCGGGACTCGCAAACCTACGAGCAGTACTTC
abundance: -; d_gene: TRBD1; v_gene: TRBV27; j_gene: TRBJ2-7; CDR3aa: CASSLWDRVYEQYF; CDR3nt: TGTGCCAGCAGTCTATGGGACAGGGTCTACGAGCAGTACTTC
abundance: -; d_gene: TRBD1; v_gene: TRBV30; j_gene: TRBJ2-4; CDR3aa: CAWSATGPNIQYF; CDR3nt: TGTGCCTGGAGTGCGACAGGGCCAAACATTCAGTACTTC
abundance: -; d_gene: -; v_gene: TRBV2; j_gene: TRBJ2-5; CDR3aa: CASSDRGGRGETQYF; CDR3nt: TGTGCCAGCAGTGACCGTGGGGGGAGAGGGGAGACCCAGTACTTC
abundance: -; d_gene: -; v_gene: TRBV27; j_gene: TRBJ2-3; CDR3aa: CASSFVGVRDTQYF; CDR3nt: TGTGCCAGCAGTTTCGTGGGGGTCCGGGATACGCAGTATTTT